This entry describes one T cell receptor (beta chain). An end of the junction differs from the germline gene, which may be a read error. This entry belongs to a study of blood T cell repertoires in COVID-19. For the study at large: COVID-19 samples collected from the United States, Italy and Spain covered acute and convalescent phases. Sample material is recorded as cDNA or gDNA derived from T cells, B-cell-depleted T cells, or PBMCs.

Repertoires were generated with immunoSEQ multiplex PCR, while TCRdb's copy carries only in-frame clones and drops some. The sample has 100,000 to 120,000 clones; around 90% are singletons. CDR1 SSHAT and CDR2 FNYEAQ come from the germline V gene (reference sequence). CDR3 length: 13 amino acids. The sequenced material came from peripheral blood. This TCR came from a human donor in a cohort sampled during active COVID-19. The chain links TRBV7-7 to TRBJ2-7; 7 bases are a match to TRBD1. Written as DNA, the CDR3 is TGTGCTAGCAGCCCGACAGGGAACTACGAGCAGTACTTC. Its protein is CASSPTGNYEQYF.